Following are 16 T cell receptor beta chains from one sample sequenced in a study of T-cell memory formation after mild COVID-19 (dated by TCRdb to about 2021). The library was generated by 5' RACE. The sequencing machine was an Illumina NovaSeq 6000. TCRdb took the public reads, trimmed them with fastp at Q25, ran MiXCR for clone calling and kept in-frame beta chains. Rows merge per CDR3 protein into single entries with the most common DNA and genes. The sample yields about 35,000 distinct CDR3 sequences; roughly 21% were counted once. Roughly 1.4% of the sample goes to the ten largest clones. The sequencing sample was made of PBMCs or a T cell subset sorted from them (not recorded which). The receptor set was obtained from an adult who had mild COVID-19 (a few samples of this study predate the infection). The sample titles of this study are shuffled in the database, so cell type and time point are left out.

There are a few counts of this clonotype. J is TRBJ2-2 and V is TRBV5-1, with 10 positions matching TRBD1. The CDR3 is made up of 16 amino acids. Germline CDR1 SGHRS, CDR2 YFSETQ. The trim removed 3 bases at V and 4 bases at J, leaving 6 bases unmatched. The DNA for the CDR3 is TGCGCCAGCAGCTCCGGGACAGGGGCTTTCACCGGGGAGCTGTTTTTT. This sequence encodes CASSSGTGAFTGELFF.

The rearrangement uses TRBV7-2 and TRBJ1-2; unclear D gene. CDR1 and CDR2 from the germline V gene are SGHTA and FQGNSA. V shed 1 base and J shed 3 bases, with 12 bases lying between them. The CDR3 loop spans 15 amino acids. This chain's CDR3 is CASSLDPGADYGYTF. For the CDR3, the DNA is TGTGCCAGCAGCTTAGACCCGGGCGCTGACTATGGCTACACCTTC. Full variable domain (rest looked up from reference TRBV7-2 and TRBJ1-2): GAGVSQSPSNKVTEKGKDVELRCDPISGHTALYWYRQSLGQGLEFLIYFQGNSAPDKSGLPSDRFSAERTGGSVSTLTIQRTQQEDSAVYLCASSLDPGADYGYTFGSGTRLTVV.

In this sample, this clonotype turned up a few times. The V and J genes are TRBV2 and TRBJ1-6, with D perhaps TRBD1 (6 bases). Trimming cost V 6 bases and J 7 bases, with 13 bases left between them. Per germline, CDR1 SNHLY and CDR2 FYNNEI. This CDR3 has 14 amino acids. CDR3 in DNA: TGTGCCAGCAGCCAACAGGGTACAAATTCACCCCTCCACTTT. Amino acids: CASSQQGTNSPLHF.

This clonotype was counted a few times. The rearrangement links TRBV2 to TRBJ1-5; perhaps TRBD1 as D (6 bases). Germline lookup yields CDR1 SNHLY and CDR2 FYNNEI. V lost 7 bases and J lost 3, with 13 bases in between. This CDR3 is 14 amino acids long. As DNA, the CDR3 is TGTGCCAGCACGAGAGGACAGACCAATCAGCCCCAGCATTTT. Its translation: CASTRGQTNQPQHF.

As for this clonotype: With a much larger clone just one base away, this may be a read error. The V and J genes are TRBV5-1 and TRBJ1-1; D gene uncertain. Per germline, CDR1 SGHRS and CDR2 YFSETQ. V was trimmed by 4 bases and J by 6 bases, leaving 10 bases between them. This CDR3 contains 12 residues. CDR3 bases: TGCGCCAGCAGCATGATGGGATCTGAAGCTTTCTTT. Translation: CASSMMGSEAFF. Looking up the rest from reference TRBV5-1 and TRBJ1-1 gives the full variable domain: KAGVTQTPRYLIKTRGQQVTLSCSPISGHRSVSWYQQTPGQGLQFLFEYFSETQRNKGNFPGRFSGRQFSNSRSEMNVSTLELGDSALYLCASSMMGSEAFFGQGTRLTVV.

This clonotype was recorded at least ten times. The chain joins TRBV5-1 to TRBJ2-1; 11 nucleotides agree with TRBD2. V shed 1 base and J 5 bases; nucleotides not matched to a gene: 5. Germline-derived CDR1 and CDR2 are SGHRS and YFSETQ. The CDR3 totals 16 residues. DNA of the CDR3: TGCGCCAGCAGCTTGCCGACTAGCGGGGTTAACAATGAGCAGTTCTTC. Translation gives CASSLPTSGVNNEQFF.

The sample holds many counts of this clonotype. The rearrangement links TRBV6-2 or TRBV6-3 to TRBJ2-1; D is ambiguous. The V end was cut by 6 bases, the J end by 10 bases, with 10 bases between. This CDR3 contains 11 residues. Germline V lookup: CDR1 MNHEY, CDR2 SVGEGT. The CDR3 bases are TGTGCCAGCAGGCAAGGATCCGAGCAGTTCTTC. This encodes CASRQGSEQFF.

This clonotype was picked up many times. The chain links TRBV12-3 or TRBV12-4 to TRBJ1-1; 11 nucleotides match TRBD1. The CDR3 has 15 amino acids. With V trimmed by 1 base and J by 6 bases, 4 bases remained unmatched. This chain's CDR3 is CASSLGGQGVSEAFF. In DNA, the CDR3 is TGTGCCAGCAGTTTAGGGGGACAGGGGGTTTCTGAAGCTTTCTTT.

The chain carries TRBV7-2 and TRBJ2-3, with 10 nucleotides matching TRBD2. Losses at the gene ends were 3 bases for V and 5 bases for J; bases not matched to a gene: 8. Germline V gene lookup returns CDR1 SGHTA and CDR2 FQGNSA. The CDR3 length is 16 residues. CDR3 loop: CASSLSPSGRVDTQYF. CDR3 DNA sequence: TGTGCCAGCAGCTTGTCCCCTAGCGGGAGAGTAGATACGCAGTATTTT. The whole variable domain, filled in from reference TRBV7-2 and TRBJ2-3, reads GAGVSQSPSNKVTEKGKDVELRCDPISGHTALYWYRQSLGQGLEFLIYFQGNSAPDKSGLPSDRFSAERTGGSVSTLTIQRTQQEDSAVYLCASSLSPSGRVDTQYFGPGTRLTVL.

This clonotype has a count of ten or more. This chain joins TRBV12-3 or TRBV12-4 and TRBJ2-6, with 10 positions matching TRBD1. The CDR3 contains 19 residues. The trim removed 2 bases at V and 0 bases at J, leaving 7 bases unmatched. DNA of the CDR3: TGTGCCAGCAGTTTATGGGGGGACAGGGGCTCCTCTGGGGCCAACGTCCTGACTTTC. It yields the protein CASSLWGDRGSSGANVLTF.

At least ten counts were recorded for this clonotype. The chain couples TRBV29-1 to TRBJ2-7; D unresolved. Germline V gene lookup returns CDR1 SQVTM and CDR2 ANQGSEA. The CDR3 runs to 12 residues. Between the trimmed V and J ends, which lost 6 bases and 2 bases, there was a span of 11 bases. The CDR3, as DNA: TGCAGCGTCACCCTTGGGACCTACGAGCAGTACTTC. Encoded protein: CSVTLGTYEQYF.

This clonotype counts as medium-sized. The V and J genes are TRBV7-9 and TRBJ2-3, with a possible D match to TRBD1 (5 bases). This CDR3 is 13 amino acids long. In germline, CDR1 is SEHNR, CDR2 FQNEAQ (reference sequence). V lost 6 bases and J 4 bases, leaving 11 bases between the germline ends. This chain's CDR3 is CASRGLLADTQYF. Written as DNA, the CDR3 is TGTGCCAGCAGGGGGCTTCTCGCAGATACGCAGTATTTT.

The chain employs TRBV27 and TRBJ2-7; D is perhaps TRBD2 (6 bases). This CDR3 region has 15 residues. V lost 8 bases and J lost 2, with 19 bases in between. Germline V CDR1 and CDR2: MNHEY, SMNVEV (reference sequence). This chain's CDR3 is CASGQGRRPPYEQYF. The DNA of the CDR3 is TGTGCCAGCGGCCAAGGGAGGAGGCCCCCCTACGAGCAGTACTTC.

This clonotype was detected a few times. The chain recombines TRBV25-1 with TRBJ1-2; D unclear. The CDR3 covers 14 residues. V was cut by 5 bases and J by 4 bases, with 14 bases left in between. Germline CDR1 is MGHDK and CDR2 is SYGVNS. CDR3 nucleotides: TGTGCCAGCAGTCGGACGGACGGGTTCTATGGCTACACCTTC. Amino acid sequence: CASSRTDGFYGYTF.

This clonotype was detected many times. J is TRBJ1-5 and V is TRBV5-6, with TRBD1 as a possible D gene (6 bases). The V gene lost 4 bases and the J gene lost 0 bases, with 14 bases spanning the gap. Germline V gives CDR1 SGHDT, CDR2 YYEEEE. This CDR3 is built from 16 residues. As DNA, the CDR3 is TGTGCCAGCAGCACGGCCGGGACACATAGCAATCAGCCCCAGCATTTT. Amino acid sequence: CASSTAGTHSNQPQHF. Using reference TRBV5-6 and TRBJ1-5 for the parts outside the CDR3, the full variable domain is DAGVTQSPTHLIKTRGQQVTLRCSPKSGHDTVSWYQQALGQGPQFIFQYYEEEERQRGNFPDRFSGHQFPNYSSELNVNALLLGDSALYLCASSTAGTHSNQPQHFGDGTRLSIL.

This clonotype was counted at least ten times. V gene TRBV19 combines with J gene TRBJ2-2; 7 bases agree with TRBD1. Germline V gene data show CDR1 as LNHDA and CDR2 as SQIVND (reference sequence). The CDR3 is 16 amino acids. Unmatched junction bases numbered 5, after V lost 4 bases and J lost 0 bases. CDR3 sequence reads: CASSRTGTANTGELFF. The CDR3 nucleotides are TGTGCCAGTAGTAGGACCGGGACAGCGAACACCGGGGAGCTGTTTTTT. Filled out from reference TRBV19 and TRBJ2-2, the complete variable domain reads DGGITQSPKYLFRKEGQNVTLSCEQNLNHDAMYWYRQDPGQGLRLIYYSQIVNDFQKGDIAEGYSVSREKKESFPLTVTSAQKNPTAFYLCASSRTGTANTGELFFGEGSRLTVL.